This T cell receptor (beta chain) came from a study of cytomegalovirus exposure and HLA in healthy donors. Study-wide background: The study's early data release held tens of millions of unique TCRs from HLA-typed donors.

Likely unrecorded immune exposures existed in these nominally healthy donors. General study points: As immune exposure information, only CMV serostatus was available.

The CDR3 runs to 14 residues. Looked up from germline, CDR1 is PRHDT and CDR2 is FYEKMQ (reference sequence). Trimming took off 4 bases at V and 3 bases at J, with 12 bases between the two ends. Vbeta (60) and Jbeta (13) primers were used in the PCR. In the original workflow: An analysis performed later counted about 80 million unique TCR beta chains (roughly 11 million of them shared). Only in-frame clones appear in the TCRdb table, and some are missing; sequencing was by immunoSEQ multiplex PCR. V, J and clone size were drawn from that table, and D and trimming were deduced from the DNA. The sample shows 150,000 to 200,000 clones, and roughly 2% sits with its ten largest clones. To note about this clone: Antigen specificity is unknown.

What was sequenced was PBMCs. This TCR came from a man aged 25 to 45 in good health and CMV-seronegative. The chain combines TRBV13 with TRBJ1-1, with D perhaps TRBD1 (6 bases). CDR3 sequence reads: CASSSWDTDTEAFF. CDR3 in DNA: TGTGCCAGCAGCTCGTGGGACACGGACACTGAAGCTTTCTTT.